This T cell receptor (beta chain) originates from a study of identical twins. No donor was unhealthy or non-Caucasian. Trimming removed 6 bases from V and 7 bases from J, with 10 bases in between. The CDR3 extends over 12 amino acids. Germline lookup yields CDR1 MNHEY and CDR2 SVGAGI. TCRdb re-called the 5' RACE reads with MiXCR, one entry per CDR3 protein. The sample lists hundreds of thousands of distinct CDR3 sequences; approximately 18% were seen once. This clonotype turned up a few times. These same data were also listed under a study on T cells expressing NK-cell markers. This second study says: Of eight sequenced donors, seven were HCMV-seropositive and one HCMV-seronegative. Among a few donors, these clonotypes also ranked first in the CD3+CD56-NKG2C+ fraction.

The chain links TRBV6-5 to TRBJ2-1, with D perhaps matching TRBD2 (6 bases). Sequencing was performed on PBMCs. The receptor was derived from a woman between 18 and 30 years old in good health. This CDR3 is CASRGRPNEQFF. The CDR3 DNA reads TGTGCCAGCAGAGGGAGGCCTAATGAGCAGTTCTTC.